The 32 T cell receptor beta chains reported below all come from one sample, sequenced in a study of cytomegalovirus exposure and HLA in healthy donors. 13 Jbeta primers and 60 Vbeta primers were used for the PCR. Assay used: immunoSEQ multiplex PCR; TCRdb lists only in-frame clones, some missing. The profile shows about 86,000 clones, about 71% of them singletons. The sequencing input was PBMCs. The receptors derive from a man aged 55 to 70 in good health and CMV-seronegative.

This chain joins TRBV7-8 and TRBJ2-5, with TRBD2 matching over 7 bases. The V and J ends lost 4 bases and 5 bases, in that order; junction bases with no gene match: 4. The V gene's germline CDR1 is SGHVS and CDR2 FQNEAQ. This CDR3 is 13 amino acids long. The CDR3 sequence: CASSYRGVETQYF. CDR3 nucleotide sequence: TGTGCCAGCAGCTATCGGGGGGTGGAGACCCAGTACTTC.

The chain has TRBV4-3 and TRBJ1-6, with D unclear. Germline V lookup: CDR1 LGHNA, CDR2 YSLEER. Trimming shortened V by 1 base and J by 10 bases, and 17 bases separated the two germline ends. This CDR3 is built from 16 residues. The CDR3 is CASSQGLTSGRSPLHF. CDR3 nucleotides: TGCGCCAGCAGCCAAGGATTGACAAGCGGGAGATCACCCCTCCACTTT.

CDR3 protein: CASSYRRDNYNEQFF. Written as DNA, the CDR3 is TGTGCCAGCAGTTACAGGAGGGATAATTACAATGAGCAGTTCTTC. The chain joins TRBV6-6 to TRBJ2-1; weak D call: TRBD2 (6 bases). Trimming left V 2 bases short and J 4 bases short, with 12 bases between. This CDR3 contains 15 residues. Germline V gene data show CDR1 as MNHNY and CDR2 as SVGAGI (reference sequence).

This clone came up once. V gene TRBV28 combines with J gene TRBJ2-7, with 12 positions matching TRBD2. The CDR3 is 16 residues long. Losses at the gene ends were 4 bases for V and 1 base for J; bases not matched to a gene: 5. Germline V lookup: CDR1 MDHEN, CDR2 SYDVKM. CDR3 loop: CASSSPGLAGSYEQYF. The DNA for the CDR3 is TGTGCCAGCAGTTCCCCGGGACTAGCGGGTTCCTACGAGCAGTACTTC.

J is TRBJ1-1 and V is TRBV4-2, with TRBD1 matching over 7 bases. The CDR3 runs 15 residues. Per the germline V gene, CDR1 is LGHNA and CDR2 is YNFKEQ. The V gene end was trimmed by 4 bases and the J gene end by 4 bases; junction bases not matched to a gene: 9. This CDR3 is CASSPTTGPGTEAFF. Written as DNA, the CDR3 is TGTGCCAGCAGCCCTACGACAGGGCCGGGCACTGAAGCTTTCTTT.

The chain has TRBV7-2 and TRBJ2-3; D not certain. V dropped 1 base and J dropped 0 bases, with 11 bases sitting between them. From germline, CDR1 is SGHTA and CDR2 FQGNSA. The CDR3 spans 16 residues. The CDR3, as DNA: TGTGCCAGCAGCTTAGAATTTGAGATAAGCACAGATACGCAGTATTTT. It codes for CASSLEFEISTDTQYF.

The V and J genes are TRBV5-6 and TRBJ1-2; D perhaps matches TRBD1 (5 bases). Per germline, CDR1 SGHDT and CDR2 YYEEEE. The CDR3 covers 13 residues. The V gene lost 4 bases and the J gene lost 9 bases, with 16 bases spanning the gap. The CDR3 DNA is TGTGCCAGCAGCACCGCGGGGGGATTAAGCTACACCTTC. It specifies CASSTAGGLSYTF.

The CDR3 nucleotides read TGTGCCAGCACTTCTAGGCGGACTAGGAGCTCCTACGAGCAGTACTTC. Protein sequence: CASTSRRTRSSYEQYF. V gene TRBV28 combines with J gene TRBJ2-7; TRBD2 agrees at 7 bases. CDR1 and CDR2 (germline): MDHEN, SYDVKM. CDR3 length equals 16 residues. V lost 7 bases and J lost 0; bases outside the gene matches: 12. The full variable domain, completed using reference TRBV28 and TRBJ2-7, is DVKVTQSSRYLVKRTGEKVFLECVQDMDHENMFWYRQDPGLGLRLIYFSYDVKMKEKGDIPEGYSVSREKKERFSLILESASTNQTSMYLCASTSRRTRSSYEQYFGPGTRLTVT.

The V and J genes are TRBV29-1 and TRBJ1-1; D is unresolved. CDR1 is SQVTM and CDR2 is ANQGSEA in the germline V gene. Trimming took 7 bases from V and 1 from J, leaving 16 bases between them. This CDR3 spans 14 amino acids. The CDR3 sequence: CSAGRTAENTEAFF. CDR3 DNA sequence: TGCAGCGCCGGGAGGACCGCTGAGAACACTGAAGCTTTCTTT.

The rearrangement uses TRBV28 and TRBJ1-2, with 12 bases that match TRBD1. The ends lost 8 bases at V and 8 bases at J; junction bases unmatched: 9. The CDR3 length is 14 residues. CDR1 and CDR2 from the germline V gene are MDHEN and SYDVKM. The CDR3: CASHSGTGGWGYTF. As DNA, the CDR3 is TGTGCCAGCCACTCCGGGACAGGGGGCTGGGGCTACACCTTC.

The chain is built from TRBV4-3 and TRBJ2-2, with D possibly TRBD2 on 7 matching bases. Germline CDR1 LGHNA, CDR2 YSLEER. V was clipped by 4 bases and J by 0 bases, with 15 bases between them. The CDR3 runs 17 residues. The DNA of the CDR3 is TGCGCCAGCAGCCGCCTTGGGAGGGGGTCGAACACCGGGGAGCTGTTTTTT. Its translation is CASSRLGRGSNTGELFF.

The chain links TRBV14 to TRBJ2-5; 8 bases fit TRBD1. J lost 5 bases, V lost 5 bases, and 10 bases had no gene match. The germline gives CDR1 SGHDN, CDR2 FVKESK. CDR3 size: 15 residues. The CDR3 DNA reads as TGTGCCAGCAGCACGCGGACAGGGTCTGGGGAGACCCAGTACTTC. This translates into CASSTRTGSGETQYF. The entire variable domain, with the rest obtained from reference TRBV14 and TRBJ2-5, is as follows: EAGVTQFPSHSVIEKGQTVTLRCDPISGHDNLYWYRRVMGKEIKFLLHFVKESKQDESGMPNNRFLAERTGGTYSTLKVQPAELEDSGVYFCASSTRTGSGETQYFGPGTRLLVL.

The V and J genes are TRBV5-1 and TRBJ2-1, with a tentative D call TRBD2 (5 bases). Germline V gene lookup returns CDR1 SGHRS and CDR2 YFSETQ. V was cut by 4 bases and J by 8 bases, with 22 bases left in between. This CDR3 contains 16 residues. The CDR3 is CASSRAIATLGDEQFF. DNA for the CDR3: TGCGCCAGCAGCCGGGCGATAGCGACCCTAGGTGATGAGCAGTTCTTC.

This clone has a single count. This rearrangement joins TRBV5-5 to TRBJ1-5; D unclear. The ends were cut back, 3 bases at V and 0 bases at J, with 4 bases in the middle. Germline CDR1 reads SGHKS; CDR2 reads YYEKEE (reference sequence). The CDR3 has 13 residues. The CDR3 is CASSSGSNQPQHF. For the CDR3, the DNA is TGTGCCAGCAGCTCGGGTAGCAATCAGCCCCAGCATTTT.

The genes are TRBV2 and TRBJ1-1; a possible D gene is TRBD1 (6 bases). From germline, CDR1 is SNHLY and CDR2 FYNNEI. The V gene lost 3 bases and the J gene lost 1 base, with 12 bases spanning the gap. This CDR3 has 15 residues. CDR3 protein: CASSEWTARNTEAFF. Here the CDR3 DNA reads TGTGCCAGCAGTGAGTGGACAGCGCGGAACACTGAAGCTTTCTTT.

The V call is TRBV10-3, the J call TRBJ1-5, with D possibly TRBD1 on 5 matching bases. V was pared by 3 bases and J by 9 bases, with 15 bases between. Germline V gene data show CDR1 as ENHRY and CDR2 as SYGVKD. This CDR3 has 14 amino acids. CDR3 nucleotide sequence: TGTGCCATCAGTGAAGAAGGGGTACCCTCGCCCCAGCATTTT. This codes for CAISEEGVPSPQHF.

This rearrangement joins TRBV5-4 to TRBJ1-2; 7 bases fit TRBD1. The V and J ends lost 0 bases and 4 bases, in that order; junction bases with no gene match: 6. The CDR3 spans 15 residues. The germline V gene encodes CDR1 SGHNT and CDR2 YYREEE (reference sequence). For the CDR3, the DNA is TGTGCCAGCAGCTTGGGTGGAGGACAGGTCTATGGCTACACCTTC. Translated: CASSLGGGQVYGYTF.

The sample holds one count of this clone. CDR3 loop: CASGLPTGVGTEAFF. CDR3 DNA: TGTGCTAGTGGTTTACCTACAGGGGTGGGTACTGAAGCTTTCTTT. The genes are TRBV12-5 and TRBJ1-1; 7 nucleotides agree with TRBD1. CDR1 is LGHNT, CDR2 FRNRAP, per germline. This CDR3 region has 15 residues. V was clipped by 3 bases and J by 5 bases; unmatched bases: 9. The full variable domain, completed using reference TRBV12-5 and TRBJ1-1, is DARVTQTPRHKVTEMGQEVTMRCQPILGHNTVFWYRQTMMQGLELLAYFRNRAPLDDSGMPKDRFSAEMPDATLATLKIQPSEPRDSAVYFCASGLPTGVGTEAFFGQGTRLTVV.

This clone was detected a few times. The chain recombines TRBV7-2 with TRBJ1-1, with D possibly being TRBD1 (5 bases). The V and J ends lost 0 bases and 8 bases respectively, with 10 bases between them. The germline V gene has CDR1 SGHTA and CDR2 FQGNSA. This CDR3 region has 13 residues. CDR3 sequence: CASSLAGGVEAFF. CDR3 in DNA: TGTGCCAGCAGCTTAGCGGGGGGGGTGGAAGCTTTCTTT.

The chain is built from TRBV6-6 and TRBJ2-2; 7 nucleotides agree with TRBD1. This CDR3 is built from 14 residues. V lost 3 bases and J lost 6; bases outside the gene matches: 4. The germline gives CDR1 MNHNY, CDR2 SVGAGI (reference sequence). In nucleotides, the CDR3 is TGTGCCAGCAGTTATCAGACAGGGTCCGGGGAGCTGTTTTTT. Translated, it gives CASSYQTGSGELFF.

This clone was observed a few times. The rearrangement links TRBV2 to TRBJ1-1, with D unclear. Germline V CDR1 and CDR2: SNHLY, FYNNEI. CDR3 length: 15 amino acids. With 5 bases removed from V and 2 bases from J, the gap between germline ends came to 15 bases. This CDR3 is CASSIGDPFNTEAFF. CDR3 DNA sequence: TGTGCCAGCAGTATCGGAGATCCGTTCAACACTGAAGCTTTCTTT.

In its sample, this clone was seen a few times. This rearrangement joins TRBV30 to TRBJ1-1; 11 positions match TRBD1. In germline, CDR1 is GTSNPN, CDR2 SVGIG (reference sequence). This CDR3 region has 12 residues. With V trimmed by 8 bases and J by 11 bases, 10 bases remained unmatched. CDR3 protein: CAGTGQGGPAFF. The CDR3 DNA follows: TGTGCCGGTACGGGACAGGGGGGCCCGGCTTTCTTT.

The rearrangement joins TRBV28 to TRBJ1-2, with TRBD1 matching 7 bases. Germline trimming cut 6 bases from V and 8 bases from J; bases unmatched to any gene: 9. CDR3 length equals 13 residues. Per germline, CDR1 MDHEN and CDR2 SYDVKM. CDR3 sequence: CASRTTGRLGYTF. The CDR3, as DNA: TGTGCCAGCAGAACGACAGGGCGGCTCGGCTACACCTTC.

The chain recombines TRBV7-2 with TRBJ1-2; no definite D call. Trimming removed 5 bases at V and 4 bases at J, with 20 bases between. This CDR3 is 16 amino acids long. The germline V gene encodes CDR1 SGHTA and CDR2 FQGNSA. This CDR3 reads CASSPMPLSNAYGYTF. The CDR3, as DNA: TGTGCCAGCAGCCCCATGCCCCTATCTAACGCCTATGGCTACACCTTC. The variable domain in full, completed from reference TRBV7-2 and TRBJ1-2, reads GAGVSQSPSNKVTEKGKDVELRCDPISGHTALYWYRQSLGQGLEFLIYFQGNSAPDKSGLPSDRFSAERTGGSVSTLTIQRTQQEDSAVYLCASSPMPLSNAYGYTFGSGTRLTVV.

The chain is built from TRBV28 and TRBJ2-7; D possibly corresponds to TRBD2 (5 bases). Germline V CDR1 and CDR2: MDHEN, SYDVKM. This CDR3 region has 15 residues. Trimming shortened V by 2 bases and J by 1 base, and 12 bases separated the two germline ends. In DNA, the CDR3 is TGTGCCAGCAGTTTAACGGGAAAAACGTCCTACGAGCAGTACTTC. It translates to CASSLTGKTSYEQYF.

The chain combines TRBV7-9 with TRBJ2-1; a weak D match, TRBD2 (6 bases). CDR3 length equals 19 residues. The germline V and J ends were trimmed by 5 bases and 1 base, with 24 bases remaining between them. The germline V gene encodes CDR1 SEHNR and CDR2 FQNEAQ (reference sequence). This CDR3 is CASSPGVGGGAGSYNEQFF. The CDR3 coding sequence is TGTGCCAGCAGCCCTGGGGTCGGAGGCGGGGCCGGGTCCTACAATGAGCAGTTCTTC.

This sequence joins TRBV11-2 and TRBJ1-1, with a weak D call TRBD1 (5 bases). Germline V gene sequence: CDR1 SGHAT, CDR2 FQNNGV. The CDR3 is 15 amino acids. V gave up 0 bases and J gave up 6 bases, with 14 bases separating them. The CDR3 DNA follows: TGTGCCAGCAGCTTAGATCGGGGGGTACCATCTGAAGCTTTCTTT. It specifies CASSLDRGVPSEAFF.

This clone came up once. The CDR3 nucleotides are TGTGCCAGCAGCTCCAGGACAGGGGGCAGGGGAAGCACCGGGGAGCTGTTTTTT. Its protein is CASSSRTGGRGSTGELFF. V is TRBV7-8 and J is TRBJ2-2; 11 nucleotides line up with TRBD1. V shed 4 bases, J shed 4 bases, and the junction held 11 bases outside the gene matches. The CDR3 spans 18 residues. Germline values: CDR1 SGHVS, CDR2 FQNEAQ.

The chain joins TRBV29-1 to TRBJ2-1; 12 nucleotides agree with TRBD2. The CDR3 is 14 residues long. Trimming at V came to 7 bases and at J to 9 bases, leaving 10 bases not matched to a gene. The germline V gene encodes CDR1 SQVTM and CDR2 ANQGSEA. This CDR3 reads CSAQTSGSFAEQFF. The CDR3 nucleotides are TGCAGCGCCCAGACTAGCGGGAGCTTCGCTGAGCAGTTCTTC.

This clone was found a few times. The rearrangement joins TRBV27 to TRBJ1-1; a possible D gene is TRBD1 (5 bases). Germline-derived CDR1 and CDR2 are MNHEY and SMNVEV (reference sequence). Trimming stripped 4 bases from V and 0 bases from J, with 6 bases between. CDR3 size: 13 residues. CDR3 sequence: CASSWGVNTEAFF. The CDR3 DNA sequence: TGTGCCAGCAGTTGGGGCGTGAACACTGAAGCTTTCTTT.

The rearrangement joins TRBV19 to TRBJ1-5; 7 bases map to TRBD1. J gave up 2 bases and V 4 bases, and 2 bases lay outside the gene matches. The CDR3 is made up of 14 amino acids. CDR1 LNHDA and CDR2 SQIVND come from the germline V gene (reference sequence). The CDR3 bases are TGTGCCAGTAGTACAGGGACAGGCAATCAGCCCCAGCATTTT. It yields the protein CASSTGTGNQPQHF.

In this sample, this clone turned up a few times. J is TRBJ2-3 and V is TRBV5-4; 7 bases map to TRBD2. J was trimmed by 5 bases and V by 1 base; bases with no gene match: 10. The germline V gene encodes CDR1 SGHNT and CDR2 YYREEE (reference sequence). This CDR3 region has 16 residues. CDR3 amino acids: CASSLPGLPWEDTQYF. CDR3 DNA: TGTGCCAGCAGCTTGCCGGGACTACCTTGGGAAGATACGCAGTATTTT.